The source of this T cell receptor beta chain is a study of identical twins listed by TCRdb under 2016. Broadly, across the study: To test whether fetal clonotypes persist, this study deep-sequenced TCR alpha and beta repertoires from monozygotic twins, from unrelated adults of various ages, and from cord blood. To rule out contamination, the twin experiments were replicated at different times with different library preparation protocols.

Many counts were recorded for this clonotype. The antigen it recognizes is unknown. Qualities for individual bases were not recorded, and no much larger clone is one base off. There are 14 amino acids in the CDR3, from cysteine to phenylalanine inclusive. Left in the record is the CDR3 DNA by itself, 42 bases read in frame from the first base. V loses 3 bases, J loses 4 bases, and the germline ends lie 10 bases apart. General findings and caveats noted by the study authors: The excess sharing between twins in beta out-of-frame sequences was weaker because fewer shared sequences reduced the signal-to-noise ratio. Because the same donors could not be followed over many years, the conclusions depended on cross-sectional statistical analysis. Compared with coincidental sharing between unrelated individuals, out-of-frame TCR alpha sequences shared between twins had an excess of sequences with low generation probability. Abundant cord blood beta clonotypes had fewer insertions, young adult naive repertoires showed a similar but weaker trend, and memory repertoires showed no such trend. Out-of-frame TCR alpha sharing in monozygotic twins was systematically underestimated by recombination models, whereas sharing between unrelated individuals was in agreement with the recombination models. Invariant T cells such as MAIT and iNKT could partly confound zero-insertion analyses, though diverse VJ usage argued against this for most clonotypes.

Every donor in the study was a healthy Caucasian. The twin cohort comprised three pairs of female monozygotic twins, all aged roughly 18 to 30 years. Peripheral blood mononuclear cells were the source from which RNA for the TCR libraries was isolated. The method behind the library was 5' RACE. Instrument used: Illumina HiSeq 2000. Template switching introduced a universal primer binding site; the final cDNA contained a unique molecular identifier, enabling accurate counting of TCR cDNA molecules. First-strand cDNA for TCR alpha and beta chains was synthesized from specific primers in the conserved constant-segment region. To control for contamination, every cDNA library carried two barcodes: a SMART-Mk sample barcode plus Illumina barcodes. TruSeq adapter sequences along with Illumina sample barcodes were introduced in two successive PCR steps. Sequencing of the TCR alpha and beta cDNA libraries was done on the Illumina HiSeq platform using custom primers. In the paper's pipeline: MiGEC was used to process raw reads and extract unique molecular identifiers, and MiXCR was used to find CDR3 positions. For each individual, recombination models were inferred using an EM algorithm with the repgenHMM and IGoR tools. Shared clonotype analysis was performed with the tcR package in R, normalizing sharing by the product of cloneset sizes. To study raw recombination without the effects of thymic and clonal selection, out-of-frame nonproductive sequences were analyzed. TCRdb's own reprocessing of the public reads used fastp at Q25 and MiXCR and kept productive beta chains. Here each entry gathers all rows of one CDR3 protein and keeps the most common genes and DNA. For this entry, the V and J calls and clone size follow TCRdb and not the study's own pipeline. This sample comprises roughly 570,000 distinct CDR3 sequences, roughly 9.9% of them detected only once. The leading ten clones occupy around 3.1% of the sample.

Another study also made use of these data, one on yellow fever vaccine responses in identical twins. That second report states: According to the authors, in identical twins the way T cells responded to vaccination appeared partly convergent and partly personalized. Focusing on identical twins, the study followed the T cell clones that responded to the vaccine, and did so with precision.

The rearrangement joined TRBV12-3 or TRBV12-4 to TRBJ2-1; too little of a D gene remains to name it. The receptor's source is a woman aged 18-29 years in good health. Sequencing was performed on PBMCs. The encoded CDR3 is CASSLLRGYNEQFF. The DNA sequence is TGTGCCAGCAGTTTGCTACGTGGATACAATGAGCAGTTCTTC.